This TCR beta chain derives from a study of T cells after posttransplantation cyclophosphamide. Regarding the study as a whole: Skin or GI-infiltrating T cells shared few TRB sequences with blood. Donor CD8+ memory clones often dominated recipient blood repertoires at later times. After PTCy, TRB diversity resembled that of CNI/methotrexate controls.

In the case of this clone: Antigen specificity is unknown.

Controls had myeloablative marrow grafts with methotrexate and calcineurin inhibitor, sampled at 1 year. Generated by immunoSEQ multiplex PCR, the TCRdb table keeps only in-frame clones and is missing some. This sample carries roughly 20,000 clones, around 85% of them seen once, and the ten largest clones take about 2.1%. The TCR originated in a female patient between 30 and 45 years old who received an allogeneic stem cell transplant from an unrelated donor, was CMV-positive, and had acute and chronic GVHD. The graft donor may account for some of the T cells. The specimen comprised PBMCs, sampled approximately 360 days after allogeneic stem cell transplant with calcineurin inhibitor and methotrexate.

The CDR3 DNA reads as TGCGCCAGCAGCCCGGGGGCCTACGAGCAGTACTTC. This encodes CASSPGAYEQYF. The chain employs TRBV5-1 and TRBJ2-7; a weak D match, TRBD2 (6 bases). The CDR3 is made up of 12 amino acids. Germline CDR1 SGHRS, CDR2 YFSETQ. V gave up 4 bases and J gave up 2 bases, with 7 bases separating them. The variable domain in full, completed from reference TRBV5-1 and TRBJ2-7, reads KAGVTQTPRYLIKTRGQQVTLSCSPISGHRSVSWYQQTPGQGLQFLFEYFSETQRNKGNFPGRFSGRQFSNSRSEMNVSTLELGDSALYLCASSPGAYEQYFGPGTRLTVT.